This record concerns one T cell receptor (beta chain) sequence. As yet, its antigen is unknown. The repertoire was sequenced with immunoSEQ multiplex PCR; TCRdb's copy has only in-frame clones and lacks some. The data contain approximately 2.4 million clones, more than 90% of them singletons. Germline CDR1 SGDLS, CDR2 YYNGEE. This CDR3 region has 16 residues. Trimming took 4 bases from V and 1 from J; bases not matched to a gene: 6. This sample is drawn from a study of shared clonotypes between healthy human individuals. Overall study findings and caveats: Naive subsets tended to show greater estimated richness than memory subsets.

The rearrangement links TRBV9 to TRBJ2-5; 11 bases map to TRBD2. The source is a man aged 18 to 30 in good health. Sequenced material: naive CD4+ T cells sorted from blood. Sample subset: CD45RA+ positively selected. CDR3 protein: CASSQTSGAPQETQYF. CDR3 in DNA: TGTGCCAGCAGCCAGACTAGCGGGGCACCCCAAGAGACCCAGTACTTC.